The rows below give T cell receptor beta chains drawn from one sample of a study of T cells in localized non-small cell lung cancer. Repertoires were generated with immunoSEQ multiplex PCR, while TCRdb's copy carries only in-frame clones and drops some. The table lists about 3,700 clones, 31% of them singletons, with 9.5% to 13% in the top ten. The sequencing used normal lung tissue next to the tumor, collected before any cancer treatment. Receptor source: a male donor older than 55 with stage III lung adenocarcinoma. The CDR3 runs from the conserved cysteine through the conserved F or W. A D gene is named only where the DNA matches it firmly. Size is omitted from some rows. Given values are once, few, many or a class for expanded clones.

d_call cdr3_length clone_size j_call v_call cdr3_aa cdr3_nt
NA 15 NA TRBJ1-1 TRBV5-1 CASSPGHAGNTEAFF TGCGCCAGCAGCCCGGGACATGCGGGGAACACTGAAGCTTTCTTT
NA 15 few TRBJ1-4 TRBV18 CASSPGLSTNEKLFF TGTGCCAGCTCACCCGGGCTATCAACTAATGAAAAACTGTTTTTT
NA 14 NA TRBJ2-4 TRBV11-3 CASTPSFAKNIQYF TGTGCCAGCACCCCATCCTTCGCCAAAAACATTCAGTACTTC
TRBD1 16 medium-sized TRBJ1-1 TRBV6-8 CASSYRGTGGGTEAFF TGTGCCAGCAGTTACCGGGGGACAGGGGGCGGCACTGAAGCTTTCTTT
NA 13 NA TRBJ2-1 TRBV29-1 CSSTALRGYEQFF TGCAGCTCGACGGCCTTACGGGGGTATGAGCAGTTCTTC
NA 14 NA TRBJ2-7 TRBV11-3 CASSPGGRVGEQYF TGTGCCAGCAGCCCCGGTGGCAGGGTGGGCGAGCAGTACTTC
NA 14 few TRBJ2-2 TRBV15 CATSLNRGSGELFF TGTGCCACCAGCCTAAATAGAGGGTCCGGGGAGCTGTTTTTT
TRBD1 16 NA TRBJ1-2 TRBV18 CASSPKTGGLNYGYTF TGTGCCAGCTCACCCAAGACAGGGGGACTTAACTATGGCTACACCTTC
NA 15 NA TRBJ2-3 TRBV9 CASKGASGQGYTQYF TGTGCCAGCAAGGGGGCTAGCGGTCAAGGATATACGCAGTATTTT
NA 15 few TRBJ2-5 TRBV9 CASSVGLGREETQYF TGTGCCAGCAGCGTAGGTCTGGGAAGGGAAGAGACCCAGTACTTC
NA 15 NA TRBJ1-5 TRBV25-1 CASASGLGSNQPQHF TGTGCCAGCGCCTCGGGACTGGGTAGCAATCAGCCCCAGCATTTT
TRBD2 17 few TRBJ2-1 TRBV9 CASSVDPASGTTNEQFF TGTGCCAGCAGCGTAGACCCGGCTAGCGGAACCACCAATGAGCAGTTCTTC
TRBD2 15 few TRBJ2-1 TRBV15 CATSRDLAGDNEQFF TGTGCCACCAGCAGAGACCTAGCGGGGGACAATGAGCAGTTCTTC